A selection of T cell receptor beta chains follows, all from one sample in a study of T cell changes during pregnancy in multiple sclerosis. Sequencing used immunoSEQ multiplex PCR; TCRdb keeps in-frame clones, though not all of them. In the table there are approximately 96,000 clones, about 91% of which are singletons. Sequenced material: peripheral blood, taken after pregnancy. Source of these receptors: a female donor in good health, enrolled as a control in a pregnancy study. CDR3s leave out the opening cysteine and the closing phenylalanine or tryptophan.

TRBJ2-3 TRBV7-9 ASSFPAGPLPDTQY
TRBJ1-5 TRBV18 ASSPDSFYQPQH
TRBJ2-5 TRBV28 PRRGRETQY
TRBJ1-1 TRBV5-1 ASSLVHCGAANTEAF
TRBJ1-1 TRBV29-1 SVRADRQRTEAF
TRBJ1-1 TRBV19 ASSTGIDTEAF
TRBJ2-5 TRBV7-8 ASSLAASGLNQETQY
TRBJ1-2 TRBV11-2 ASSPPLFRGSRGYT
TRBJ1-4 TRBV6-5 ASRLLPTNEKLF
TRBJ1-2 TRBV5-4 ASSPMDRGYT
- TRBV28 ASSLTAGSSYEQY
TRBJ2-1 TRBV25-1 ASSPRGRAYNEQF
TRBJ1-6 TRBV15 ATSTVRNSPLH
TRBJ1-1 TRBV7-9 ASSTGGSDEAF
TRBJ1-1 TRBV14 ASRKLEGNTEAF
TRBJ2-7 TRBV6-9 ASRRDRGRGSAEQY
TRBJ2-1 TRBV7-8 ASSLARGDPSGSKQF
TRBJ1-1 TRBV27 ASSLGQNTEAF
TRBJ1-5 TRBV10-3 AISAVSTGNNQPQH
TRBJ2-3 TRBV5-1 ASKESGGDTQY
TRBJ2-1 TRBV7-2 ASSLSLAGRYNEQF
TRBJ1-4 TRBV28 ASSTRTGATNEKLF
TRBJ1-4 TRBV10-3 AIKATGTNEKLF
TRBJ2-2 TRBV6-1 ASPRGGDHTGELF
TRBJ2-5 TRBV7-9 ASSLLAVQETQY
TRBJ1-4 TRBV18 ASSPRTGGGGPNEKLF
TRBJ2-1 TRBV10-1 ASSDLTSGGATEQF
TRBJ2-7 TRBV10-3 ATQAPGAYEQY
TRBJ2-1 TRBV9 ASSVEGQGRNEQF
TRBJ2-1 TRBV6-1 ASSVLAGAINEQF
TRBJ2-5 TRBV5-4 ASSLFRGGETQY
TRBJ2-7 TRBV5-4 ASSTGYEQY
TRBJ2-7 TRBV9 ASSVEGTALYEQY
TRBJ2-1 TRBV7-9 AIEIGGSPLNEQF
TRBJ2-3 TRBV5-4 ASSPGGAGTDTQY
TRBJ1-4 TRBV27 ASSSGRGGEKLF
TRBJ1-6 TRBV30 AWMGGSYNSPLH
TRBJ1-1 TRBV5-1 ASSFGTENTEAF
TRBJ1-2 TRBV27 ASSPQRTINYGYT